These T cell receptor beta chains were read from a single sample in a study of OX40 agonist ivuxolimab in advanced cancers. Assay: immunoSEQ multiplex PCR; the TCRdb copy retains only in-frame clones and omits some. The repertoire holds approximately 90,000 clones, roughly 84% seen once, with around 0.3% in the top ten. Source: CD4+ or CD8+ T cells sorted from blood, taken in a trial of the OX40 agonist ivuxolimab. These receptors came from an adult with an advanced solid tumor such as melanoma, head and neck, liver or kidney cancer. The CDR3 runs from the conserved cysteine through the conserved F or W. Fields, in order: D gene, J gene, clone size, V gene, CDR3 protein, CDR3 DNA. D genes are given only for firm matches. Some rows have no size entry. The others give once, few or many, or a class for an expanded clone.

d_gene: TRBD2
j_gene: TRBJ2-7
abundance: .
v_gene: TRBV19
CDR3aa: CATEGLAEYEQYF
CDR3nt: TGTGCCACCGAGGGACTAGCGGAATACGAGCAGTACTTC

d_gene: .
j_gene: TRBJ2-1
abundance: .
v_gene: TRBV5-1
CDR3aa: CASSLALSSYNEQFF
CDR3nt: TGCGCCAGCAGCTTGGCATTGTCGTCCTACAATGAGCAGTTCTTC

d_gene: .
j_gene: TRBJ1-3
abundance: .
v_gene: TRBV6-5
CDR3aa: CASTDSGNTIYF
CDR3nt: TGTGCCAGCACAGACTCTGGAAACACCATATATTTT

d_gene: TRBD2
j_gene: TRBJ2-3
abundance: .
v_gene: TRBV4-2
CDR3aa: CASSQDTQRGSIDTQYF
CDR3nt: TGTGCCAGCAGCCAAGATACCCAGCGGGGGTCGATAGATACGCAGTATTTT

d_gene: .
j_gene: TRBJ1-3
abundance: .
v_gene: TRBV19
CDR3aa: CASSHRQSSGNTIYF
CDR3nt: TGTGCCAGTAGCCACCGCCAGTCTTCTGGAAACACCATATATTTT

d_gene: .
j_gene: TRBJ2-6
abundance: .
v_gene: TRBV14
CDR3aa: CASSQGSRSGANVLTF
CDR3nt: TGTGCCAGCAGCCAGGGCTCCCGCTCTGGGGCCAACGTCCTGACTTTC

d_gene: .
j_gene: TRBJ1-6
abundance: .
v_gene: TRBV11-2
CDR3aa: CASSFGQQNSPLHF
CDR3nt: TGTGCCAGCAGCTTCGGACAGCAAAATTCACCCCTCCACTTT

d_gene: .
j_gene: TRBJ1-2
abundance: .
v_gene: TRBV5-1
CDR3aa: CASSLAGAGNYGYTF
CDR3nt: TGCGCCAGCAGCTTGGCAGGAGCCGGGAACTATGGCTACACCTTC

d_gene: TRBD1
j_gene: TRBJ2-7
abundance: .
v_gene: TRBV5-4
CDR3aa: CASSRTGTGNGEQYF
CDR3nt: TGTGCCAGCAGCCGCACCGGGACAGGGAACGGCGAGCAGTACTTC

d_gene: TRBD1
j_gene: TRBJ2-1
abundance: .
v_gene: TRBV7-3
CDR3aa: CASSLIRDSYNEQFF
CDR3nt: TGTGCCAGCAGCCTTATTAGGGACAGTTACAATGAGCAGTTCTTC

d_gene: .
j_gene: TRBJ2-7
abundance: few
v_gene: TRBV6-5
CDR3aa: CASRRTASSYEQYF
CDR3nt: TGTGCCAGCAGACGGACGGCGAGCTCCTACGAGCAGTACTTC

d_gene: TRBD2
j_gene: TRBJ2-1
abundance: .
v_gene: TRBV14
CDR3aa: CASTSLSGTNYNEQFF
CDR3nt: TGTGCCAGCACCTCTCTCTCCGGGACTAACTACAATGAGCAGTTCTTC

d_gene: .
j_gene: TRBJ1-1
abundance: .
v_gene: TRBV29-1
CDR3aa: CSGGEGQWAFF
CDR3nt: TGCAGCGGGGGGGAAGGACAGTGGGCTTTCTTT

d_gene: .
j_gene: TRBJ2-1
abundance: .
v_gene: TRBV11-3
CDR3aa: CASSLDSTVDEQFF
CDR3nt: TGTGCCAGCAGCTTAGATAGTACGGTGGATGAGCAGTTCTTC

d_gene: .
j_gene: TRBJ2-2
abundance: .
v_gene: TRBV7-9
CDR3aa: CASSTGQGHRHTGELFF
CDR3nt: TGTGCCAGCAGCACCGGTCAGGGACACCGCCACACCGGGGAGCTGTTTTTT

d_gene: TRBD1
j_gene: TRBJ1-1
abundance: .
v_gene: TRBV5-4
CDR3aa: CASSFMRTGFTEAFF
CDR3nt: TGTGCCAGCAGCTTTATGAGGACAGGGTTCACTGAAGCTTTCTTT

d_gene: .
j_gene: TRBJ2-1
abundance: .
v_gene: TRBV6-1
CDR3aa: CASRADSSYNEQFF
CDR3nt: TGTGCCAGCCGCGCGGACAGCTCCTACAATGAGCAGTTCTTC

d_gene: .
j_gene: TRBJ1-1
abundance: .
v_gene: TRBV14
CDR3aa: CASRPDRLNTEAFF
CDR3nt: TGTGCCAGCAGACCGGACAGATTGAACACTGAAGCTTTCTTT

d_gene: TRBD1
j_gene: TRBJ1-2
abundance: once
v_gene: TRBV27
CDR3aa: CASSLFGGGSLSDGYTF
CDR3nt: TGTGCCAGCAGTTTATTTGGAGGGGGCTCTTTATCGGATGGCTACACCTTC

d_gene: TRBD1
j_gene: TRBJ1-6
abundance: .
v_gene: TRBV10-3
CDR3aa: CAIQQGGGQNSPLHF
CDR3nt: TGTGCCATTCAACAGGGGGGAGGTCAGAATTCACCCCTCCACTTT

d_gene: TRBD1
j_gene: TRBJ1-2
abundance: .
v_gene: TRBV14
CDR3aa: CASSQEIRWDRGNNYGYTF
CDR3nt: TGTGCCAGCAGCCAAGAAATAAGGTGGGACAGGGGGAATAACTATGGCTACACCTTC

d_gene: .
j_gene: TRBJ1-5
abundance: .
v_gene: TRBV5-5
CDR3aa: CASSRNNDNQPQHF
CDR3nt: TGTGCCAGCAGCCGAAACAATGACAATCAGCCCCAGCATTTT

d_gene: .
j_gene: TRBJ1-1
abundance: once
v_gene: TRBV15
CDR3aa: CATSRDGRSGEAFF
CDR3nt: TGTGCCACCAGCAGAGACGGTCGATCGGGGGAAGCTTTCTTT

d_gene: .
j_gene: TRBJ2-3
abundance: .
v_gene: TRBV27
CDR3aa: CASSQIQGRTDTQYF
CDR3nt: TGTGCCAGCAGTCAGATTCAGGGTAGGACAGATACGCAGTATTTT

d_gene: .
j_gene: TRBJ1-1
abundance: once
v_gene: TRBV5-8
CDR3aa: CASSLSRAGLNAFF
CDR3nt: TGTGCCAGCAGCTTGAGTCGGGCAGGGCTCAACGCTTTCTTT

d_gene: .
j_gene: TRBJ2-3
abundance: .
v_gene: TRBV6-4
CDR3aa: CASTRDRNFNWEYF
CDR3nt: TGTGCCAGCACTCGGGACCGAAATTTCAATTGGGAGTATTTT

d_gene: .
j_gene: TRBJ1-1
abundance: .
v_gene: TRBV7-3
CDR3aa: CASSLGAWGNTEAFF
CDR3nt: TGTGCCAGCAGCTTGGGGGCCTGGGGGAACACTGAAGCTTTCTTT

d_gene: .
j_gene: TRBJ2-1
abundance: .
v_gene: TRBV19
CDR3aa: CASSKQGGEGNEQFF
CDR3nt: TGTGCCAGTAGCAAGCAGGGGGGAGAGGGGAATGAGCAGTTCTTC

d_gene: TRBD1
j_gene: TRBJ2-7
abundance: .
v_gene: TRBV28
CDR3aa: CASSQISRDRLYYEQYF
CDR3nt: TGTGCCAGCAGTCAAATATCTCGGGACAGGCTATACTACGAGCAGTACTTC

d_gene: TRBD2
j_gene: TRBJ2-1
abundance: .
v_gene: TRBV19
CDR3aa: CASSITTSGGPYNEQFF
CDR3nt: TGTGCCAGTAGTATTACGACTAGCGGGGGGCCCTACAATGAGCAGTTCTTC

d_gene: TRBD2
j_gene: TRBJ2-7
abundance: .
v_gene: TRBV5-8
CDR3aa: CASSLLGLAGEQYF
CDR3nt: TGTGCCAGCAGCTTACTGGGGCTAGCGGGCGAGCAGTACTTC

d_gene: .
j_gene: TRBJ1-4
abundance: .
v_gene: TRBV15
CDR3aa: CATSRGLVNEKLFF
CDR3nt: TGTGCCACCAGCAGAGGACTGGTTAATGAAAAACTGTTTTTT

d_gene: .
j_gene: TRBJ2-7
abundance: .
v_gene: TRBV7-3
CDR3aa: CASSLGTASYEQYF
CDR3nt: TGTGCCAGCAGCTTAGGAACGGCCTCCTACGAGCAGTACTTC

d_gene: TRBD1
j_gene: TRBJ1-5
abundance: .
v_gene: TRBV19
CDR3aa: CATAMLGTVSNQPQHF
CDR3nt: TGTGCCACCGCCATGCTAGGGACAGTTAGCAATCAGCCCCAGCATTTT

d_gene: .
j_gene: TRBJ2-1
abundance: .
v_gene: TRBV5-1
CDR3aa: CASAPELGYNEQFF
CDR3nt: TGCGCCAGCGCGCCCGAACTAGGTTACAATGAGCAGTTCTTC

d_gene: TRBD2
j_gene: TRBJ2-5
abundance: .
v_gene: TRBV6-6
CDR3aa: CASSWSGGAETQYF
CDR3nt: TGTGCCAGCAGTTGGAGCGGGGGGGCTGAGACCCAGTACTTC

d_gene: .
j_gene: TRBJ1-2
abundance: .
v_gene: TRBV14
CDR3aa: CASSQTRPSGYTF
CDR3nt: TGTGCCAGCAGTCAAACTAGACCCTCGGGCTACACCTTC

d_gene: .
j_gene: TRBJ1-3
abundance: .
v_gene: TRBV19
CDR3aa: CASSKGGARTSGNTIYF
CDR3nt: TGTGCCAGTAGTAAGGGCGGGGCACGAACCTCTGGAAACACCATATATTTT

d_gene: TRBD1
j_gene: TRBJ1-6
abundance: .
v_gene: TRBV6-1
CDR3aa: CASTLTGGANSPLHF
CDR3nt: TGTGCCAGCACTTTAACAGGGGGTGCTAATTCACCCCTCCACTTT

d_gene: .
j_gene: TRBJ2-1
abundance: few
v_gene: TRBV4-1
CDR3aa: CASSQVPVGGPQFF
CDR3nt: TGCGCCAGCAGCCAAGTGCCTGTGGGTGGACCGCAGTTCTTC

d_gene: TRBD2
j_gene: TRBJ2-7
abundance: .
v_gene: TRBV20-1
CDR3aa: CSVLTSGGRYF
CDR3nt: TGCAGTGTCCTGACTAGCGGGGGGAGGTACTTC

d_gene: .
j_gene: TRBJ1-4
abundance: .
v_gene: TRBV7-9
CDR3aa: CASMATTVSELFF
CDR3nt: TGTGCCAGCATGGCGACGACAGTCTCGGAACTGTTTTTT

d_gene: .
j_gene: TRBJ1-1
abundance: .
v_gene: TRBV6-5
CDR3aa: CASSAKITNTEAFF
CDR3nt: TGTGCCAGCAGTGCGAAGATTACAAACACTGAAGCTTTCTTT

d_gene: .
j_gene: TRBJ1-2
abundance: .
v_gene: TRBV10-3
CDR3aa: CAISESSPYGYTF
CDR3nt: TGTGCCATCAGTGAGTCTTCTCCCTATGGCTACACCTTC

d_gene: TRBD1
j_gene: TRBJ2-1
abundance: .
v_gene: TRBV6-1
CDR3aa: CASSAVPGQGPQFF
CDR3nt: TGTGCCAGCAGTGCAGTACCGGGACAGGGGCCCCAGTTCTTC

d_gene: .
j_gene: TRBJ1-3
abundance: .
v_gene: TRBV9
CDR3aa: CASSVESLRGSGNTIYF
CDR3nt: TGTGCCAGCAGCGTAGAAAGTCTTAGGGGCTCTGGAAACACCATATATTTT

d_gene: .
j_gene: TRBJ1-6
abundance: .
v_gene: TRBV7-8
CDR3aa: CASSLASRGNSPLHF
CDR3nt: TGTGCCAGCAGCTTAGCGTCCCGGGGGAATTCACCCCTCCACTTT

d_gene: .
j_gene: TRBJ1-2
abundance: few
v_gene: TRBV7-9
CDR3aa: CASEARANYGYTF
CDR3nt: TGTGCCAGCGAGGCCAGAGCTAACTATGGCTACACCTTC

d_gene: TRBD1
j_gene: TRBJ1-5
abundance: .
v_gene: TRBV5-6
CDR3aa: CASSTGGLEPQHF
CDR3nt: TGTGCCAGCAGCACAGGGGGCTTGGAGCCCCAGCATTTT

d_gene: TRBD2
j_gene: TRBJ2-2
abundance: .
v_gene: TRBV19
CDR3aa: CASRNALGLANTGELFF
CDR3nt: TGTGCCAGTAGAAACGCTCTGGGACTAGCGAACACCGGGGAGCTGTTTTTT

d_gene: TRBD1
j_gene: TRBJ1-1
abundance: .
v_gene: TRBV27
CDR3aa: CASSTLQGAQDTEAFF
CDR3nt: TGTGCCAGCAGTACACTCCAGGGGGCGCAGGACACTGAAGCTTTCTTT